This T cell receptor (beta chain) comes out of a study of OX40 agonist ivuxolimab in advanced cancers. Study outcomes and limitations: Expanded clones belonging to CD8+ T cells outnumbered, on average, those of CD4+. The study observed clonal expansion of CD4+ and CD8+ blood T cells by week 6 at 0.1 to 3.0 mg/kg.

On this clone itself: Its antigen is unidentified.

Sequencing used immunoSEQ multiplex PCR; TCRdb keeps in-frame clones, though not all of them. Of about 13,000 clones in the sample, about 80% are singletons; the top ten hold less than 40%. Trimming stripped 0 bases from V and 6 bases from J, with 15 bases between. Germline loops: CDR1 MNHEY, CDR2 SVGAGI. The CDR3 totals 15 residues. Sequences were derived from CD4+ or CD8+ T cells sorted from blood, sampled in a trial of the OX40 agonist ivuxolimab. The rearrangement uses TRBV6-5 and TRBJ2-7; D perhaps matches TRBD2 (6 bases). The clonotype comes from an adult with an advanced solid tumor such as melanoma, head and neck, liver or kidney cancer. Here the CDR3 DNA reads TGTGCCAGCAGTTACTCGCCCTTCGTGCGGGGCGAGCAGTACTTC. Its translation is CASSYSPFVRGEQYF.